This is a list of T cell receptor beta chains from one sample in a study of T cell repertoires in cytomegalovirus infection. What these receptors recognize is not known. TCRdb independently ran MiXCR on the reads; one entry per CDR3 protein. Found here are 310,000 or so distinct CDR3 sequences, 25% of them singletons; the top ten hold about an eighth. Sequences were derived from cultured PBMCs, sampled from culture after CMV antigen stimulation. The receptors shown here come from a human donor in good health (CMV status not recorded). Some clones in this sample may be carry-over from other donors' samples. The CDR3 runs from the conserved cysteine through the conserved F or W. Each record gives: clone size, J gene, D gene, V gene, CDR3 protein, CDR3 DNA. D genes are given only for firm matches. Where a row states a size, it is once, few, many or the class of an expanded clone; other rows omit it.

clone_size: -; j_call: TRBJ2-1; d_call: TRBD2; v_call: TRBV7-4; cdr3_aa: CASSAQTTSHSSYNEQFF; cdr3_nt: TGTGCCAGCAGCGCTCAAACGACTAGCCACAGCTCCTACAATGAGCAGTTCTTC
clone_size: few; j_call: TRBJ1-2; d_call: -; v_call: TRBV12-3/TRBV12-4; cdr3_aa: CASTPGKGSPNYGYTF; cdr3_nt: TGTGCCAGCACCCCCGGGAAGGGATCGCCTAACTATGGCTACACCTTC
clone_size: -; j_call: TRBJ2-2; d_call: TRBD2; v_call: TRBV12-3/TRBV12-4; cdr3_aa: CASSFLLADISAGELFF; cdr3_nt: TGTGCCAGCAGTTTTCTTCTAGCGGATATCTCCGCCGGGGAGCTGTTTTTT
clone_size: -; j_call: TRBJ1-5; d_call: TRBD1; v_call: TRBV19; cdr3_aa: CASSLRQGTTGQPQHF; cdr3_nt: TGTGCCAGTAGTCTACGACAGGGAACCACCGGTCAGCCCCAGCATTTT
clone_size: many; j_call: TRBJ2-7; d_call: TRBD1; v_call: TRBV7-6; cdr3_aa: CASSPRDRGIYEQYF; cdr3_nt: TGTGCCAGCAGCCCCCGGGACAGGGGTATCTACGAGCAGTACTTC
clone_size: -; j_call: TRBJ1-2; d_call: -; v_call: TRBV15; cdr3_aa: CATSRDLTTNYGYTF; cdr3_nt: TGTGCCACCAGCAGAGATCTTACAACTAACTATGGCTACACCTTC
clone_size: -; j_call: TRBJ2-1; d_call: -; v_call: TRBV19; cdr3_aa: CASSITPVEQFF; cdr3_nt: TGTGCCAGTAGTATTACCCCGGTTGAGCAGTTCTTC
clone_size: -; j_call: TRBJ2-3; d_call: TRBD2; v_call: TRBV30; cdr3_aa: CAWELASHTDTQYF; cdr3_nt: TGTGCCTGGGAACTAGCGTCACACACAGATACGCAGTATTTT
clone_size: many; j_call: TRBJ2-3; d_call: -; v_call: TRBV7-2; cdr3_aa: CASSLTGTAVTDTQYF; cdr3_nt: TGTGCCAGCAGCCTCACCGGGACTGCAGTCACAGATACGCAGTATTTT
clone_size: many; j_call: TRBJ2-7; d_call: -; v_call: TRBV25-1; cdr3_aa: CASSGGYEQYF; cdr3_nt: TGTGCCAGCAGTGGCGGGTACGAGCAGTACTTC
clone_size: few; j_call: TRBJ2-5; d_call: -; v_call: TRBV6-2/TRBV6-3; cdr3_aa: CASSYSYSDQETQYF; cdr3_nt: TGTGCCAGCAGTTACTCGTACAGCGACCAAGAGACCCAGTACTTC
clone_size: few; j_call: TRBJ2-1; d_call: TRBD2; v_call: TRBV20-1; cdr3_aa: CSARAPLLAASYNEQFF; cdr3_nt: TGCAGTGCTAGAGCCCCTCTACTAGCGGCCTCCTACAATGAGCAGTTCTTC
clone_size: few; j_call: TRBJ1-1; d_call: -; v_call: TRBV15; cdr3_aa: CATTRVGGTEAFF; cdr3_nt: TGTGCCACCACTCGGGTGGGGGGCACTGAAGCTTTCTTT
clone_size: few; j_call: TRBJ1-2; d_call: TRBD1; v_call: TRBV2; cdr3_aa: CASSGTGGNGYTF; cdr3_nt: TGTGCCAGCAGCGGAACAGGGGGCAATGGCTACACCTTC
clone_size: once; j_call: TRBJ1-1; d_call: -; v_call: TRBV4-1; cdr3_aa: CASSHGGGGPVRTEAFF; cdr3_nt: TGCGCCAGCAGTCATGGTGGCGGGGGGCCCGTGAGGACTGAAGCTTTCTTT
clone_size: many; j_call: TRBJ1-3; d_call: -; v_call: TRBV7-2; cdr3_aa: CASSPVLGNTIYF; cdr3_nt: TGTGCCAGCAGCCCAGTTCTGGGAAACACCATATATTTT
clone_size: many; j_call: TRBJ2-1; d_call: TRBD2; v_call: TRBV7-9; cdr3_aa: CASSQLAGYNEQFF; cdr3_nt: TGTGCCAGCAGCCAACTAGCGGGATACAATGAGCAGTTCTTC
clone_size: -; j_call: TRBJ2-5; d_call: -; v_call: TRBV5-6; cdr3_aa: CASSQRDRGQETQYF; cdr3_nt: TGTGCCAGCAGCCAACGGGACCGAGGACAAGAGACCCAGTACTTC
clone_size: few; j_call: TRBJ2-2; d_call: TRBD2; v_call: TRBV29-1; cdr3_aa: CSVAQRGNTGELFF; cdr3_nt: TGCAGCGTTGCCCAGCGGGGGAACACCGGGGAGCTGTTTTTT
clone_size: many; j_call: TRBJ2-1; d_call: TRBD2; v_call: TRBV7-3; cdr3_aa: CASITFPSGEYNEQFF; cdr3_nt: TGTGCCAGCATCACCTTTCCCAGCGGGGAGTACAATGAGCAGTTCTTC
clone_size: few; j_call: TRBJ2-7; d_call: -; v_call: TRBV7-6; cdr3_aa: CASSQGVLKAGEQYF; cdr3_nt: TGTGCCAGCAGCCAAGGGGTCCTTAAGGCCGGCGAGCAGTACTTC
clone_size: few; j_call: TRBJ2-1; d_call: -; v_call: TRBV11-2; cdr3_aa: CASSARLYRDNEQFF; cdr3_nt: TGTGCCAGCAGCGCTAGGTTATACCGCGACAATGAGCAGTTCTTC
clone_size: few; j_call: TRBJ2-5; d_call: TRBD2; v_call: TRBV5-5; cdr3_aa: CASSSGLAGGSEETQYF; cdr3_nt: TGTGCCAGCAGCTCGGGACTAGCGGGAGGTTCGGAGGAGACCCAGTACTTC
clone_size: few; j_call: TRBJ2-2; d_call: TRBD1; v_call: TRBV6-2/TRBV6-3; cdr3_aa: CASYTPGQGRGTGELFF; cdr3_nt: TGTGCCAGCTACACGCCGGGACAGGGGCGCGGCACCGGGGAGCTGTTTTTT
clone_size: large; j_call: TRBJ2-1; d_call: TRBD2; v_call: TRBV7-3; cdr3_aa: CASSPGLAGAREQFF; cdr3_nt: TGTGCCAGCAGCCCGGGACTAGCGGGAGCTCGTGAGCAGTTCTTC